This T cell receptor beta chain was recovered during a study of cytomegalovirus exposure and HLA in healthy donors. As for the study in general: The Caucasian-associated ancestry cluster contained more than 75% of the approximately 390 genotyped donors. Study outcomes and limitations: Reportedly, TCR beta sequences accurately predicted HLA-A and HLA-B alleles in most subjects. Three CMV-associated chains were confirmed in vitro to be specific for CMV antigens.

As regards this clone: Its antigen remains unknown.

Researchers ran the PCR with 60 Vbeta and 13 Jbeta primers. As originally analysed: Later, some 75 million unique TCR beta chains were counted in an analysis, and about 12 million of them were shared. Here immunoSEQ multiplex PCR was the method, and the copy in TCRdb shows in-frame clones only, minus some. That table furnishes V, J and clone size, whereas the DNA furnished D and trimming. The table includes approximately 110,000 clones, 78% detected once. The V gene's germline CDR1 is SGHKS and CDR2 YYEKEE (reference sequence). This CDR3 is 14 amino acids long. V was shortened by 0 bases and J by 8 bases, with 14 bases between the two germline ends.

Sequences were obtained from PBMCs. The clonotype was recovered from a middle-aged man in good health and CMV-seronegative. The chain joins TRBV5-5 to TRBJ1-1; D uncertain. CDR3 in DNA: TGTGCCAGCAGCTTGGGAGTTCCCGTGACAGAAGCTTTCTTT. This sequence encodes CASSLGVPVTEAFF.